This T cell receptor (beta chain) was identified in a study of blood T cell repertoires in COVID-19. About the study: The origin of the acute and convalescent COVID-19 samples was the United States, Italy and Spain.

Under the authors' procedure: By means of reference gene primer amplification, nucleated cell counts were estimated. Assay: immunoSEQ multiplex PCR; the TCRdb copy retains only in-frame clones and omits some. V and J calls and clone size come straight from that table; D and trimming were deduced from the DNA. The top ten clones hold approximately 5% of a sample with around 150,000 clones, 65% to 85% of them seen once. V was cut by 7 bases and J by 7 bases, with 11 bases left in between. This CDR3 has 13 residues. Per germline, CDR1 MNHEY and CDR2 SVGAGI. The receptor was isolated from a woman between 50 and 59 years old with acute or convalescent COVID-19. The chain employs TRBV6-5 and TRBJ1-6, with D hard to call. Sequenced input: peripheral blood. In nucleotides, the CDR3 is TGTGCCAGCACCTCCCCGCTAAATTCACCCCTCCACTTT. The encoded protein is CASTSPLNSPLHF.